These T cell receptor beta chains were read from a single sample in a study of shared clonotypes between healthy human individuals. Measured with immunoSEQ multiplex PCR; TCRdb has only the in-frame clones, and not every one. Of fewer than 350,000 clones listed, about nine tenths are singletons. Sequencing was done on a sample of memory CD8+ T cells sorted from blood. Receptor source: a man younger than 30 in good health. CDR3s include the opening cysteine and the closing phenylalanine or tryptophan. Each record gives: clone size, D gene, J gene, V gene, CDR3 DNA, CDR3 protein. A D gene is named only where the DNA matches it firmly. Clone size is not always given. Where it is, it says once, few, many or a class for expanded clones.

size: -
D: -
J: TRBJ1-2
V: TRBV6-1
DNA: TGTGCCAGCAGTGATGGGGTGTCAGGCTACACCTTC
CDR3: CASSDGVSGYTF

size: -
D: -
J: TRBJ2-6
V: TRBV7-9
DNA: TGTGCCAGCCGAGCCGGGGCCAACGTCCTGACTTTC
CDR3: CASRAGANVLTF

size: -
D: TRBD1
J: TRBJ2-5
V: TRBV7-9
DNA: TGTGCCAGCAGCACGGGACAGGTGCTTCAAGAGACCCAGTACTTC
CDR3: CASSTGQVLQETQYF

size: -
D: TRBD1
J: TRBJ1-2
V: TRBV28
DNA: TGTGCCAGCAGTTGGGACAGTAACTATGGCTACACCTTC
CDR3: CASSWDSNYGYTF

size: once
D: -
J: TRBJ2-6
V: TRBV4-2
DNA: TGTGCCAGCAGCCCCCGGCCACTCCCTAGGGACAACGTCCTGACTTTC
CDR3: CASSPRPLPRDNVLTF

size: -
D: -
J: TRBJ2-3
V: TRBV2
DNA: TGTGCCAGCAGTGAAGGAATCTCTAGCACAGATACGCAGTATTTT
CDR3: CASSEGISSTDTQYF

size: many
D: -
J: TRBJ2-3
V: TRBV6-6
DNA: TGTGCCAGCAGTTTTTCCCTAGATACGCAGTATTTT
CDR3: CASSFSLDTQYF

size: -
D: -
J: TRBJ2-1
V: TRBV7-2
DNA: TGTGCCAGCAGCTACGGTATGGCGGGGAATGAGCAGTTCTTC
CDR3: CASSYGMAGNEQFF

size: once
D: TRBD2
J: TRBJ2-7
V: TRBV6-1
DNA: TGTGCCAGCAGTGAAGATTGGGAGGGCTCCTACGAGCAGTACTTC
CDR3: CASSEDWEGSYEQYF

size: -
D: -
J: TRBJ2-3
V: TRBV7-9
DNA: TGTGCCAGCAGCTTAAGGCTCAGCACAGATACGCAGTATTTT
CDR3: CASSLRLSTDTQYF

size: -
D: TRBD1
J: TRBJ2-5
V: TRBV6-5
DNA: TGTGCCAGCAGTTGGTCACAGGGGGCGCAGGAGACCCAGTACTTC
CDR3: CASSWSQGAQETQYF

size: -
D: TRBD2
J: TRBJ2-6
V: TRBV5-1
DNA: TGCGCCAGCAGTACGGGACTAGCGGACTCTGGGGCCAACGTCCTGACTTTC
CDR3: CASSTGLADSGANVLTF

size: -
D: TRBD2
J: TRBJ2-1
V: TRBV5-6
DNA: TGTGCCAGCAGCTACAGCACTAGCGGGGGACACAATGAGCAGTTCTTC
CDR3: CASSYSTSGGHNEQFF

size: -
D: -
J: TRBJ1-1
V: TRBV19
DNA: TGTGCCACCGTAGGGTGGGGCACTGAAGCTTTCTTT
CDR3: CATVGWGTEAFF

size: -
D: -
J: TRBJ2-7
V: TRBV7-9
DNA: TGTGCCAGCAGCTTAGCGGGAGGCCTAGACGAGCAGTACTTC
CDR3: CASSLAGGLDEQYF

size: -
D: TRBD1
J: TRBJ2-2
V: TRBV5-6
DNA: TGTGCCAGCAGCCACCCGGGACAGGACACCGGGGAGCTGTTTTTT
CDR3: CASSHPGQDTGELFF

size: -
D: TRBD2
J: TRBJ2-1
V: TRBV2
DNA: TGTGCCAGCTATAGGAGGGCGGGAGTTCTCGATGAGCAGTTCTTC
CDR3: CASYRRAGVLDEQFF

size: -
D: -
J: TRBJ2-1
V: TRBV11-2
DNA: TGTGCCAGCAGCTTAACCCAGTCCTACAATGAGCAGTTCTTC
CDR3: CASSLTQSYNEQFF

size: -
D: -
J: TRBJ1-2
V: TRBV9
DNA: TGTGCCAGCAGTACGGGGGTGTTGCTTGGCTACACCTTC
CDR3: CASSTGVLLGYTF

size: -
D: TRBD1
J: TRBJ2-2
V: TRBV6-5
DNA: TGTGCCAGCAGTTACCGACAGGGTAACACCGGGGAGCTGTTTTTT
CDR3: CASSYRQGNTGELFF

size: -
D: -
J: TRBJ1-4
V: TRBV28
DNA: TGTGCCAGCAGTTTCTTCTCTTCTGGCTTACAACTGTTTTTT
CDR3: CASSFFSSGLQLFF

size: once
D: -
J: TRBJ2-7
V: TRBV11-2
DNA: TGTGCCAGCAGCTTCCCGGGTTATACAGGGTACGAGCAGTACTTC
CDR3: CASSFPGYTGYEQYF

size: -
D: TRBD2
J: TRBJ2-7
V: TRBV7-2
DNA: TGTGCCAGCAGCTCGAGACTAGCGCAGTACTTC
CDR3: CASSSRLAQYF

size: -
D: TRBD2
J: TRBJ2-7
V: TRBV5-1
DNA: TGCGCCAGCAGCTCGGCTGAGCGGGAGGTCGACTACGAGCAGTACTTC
CDR3: CASSSAEREVDYEQYF

size: -
D: -
J: TRBJ2-7
V: TRBV6-5
DNA: TGTGCCAGCAGTTCCGACCCGACTTCCTACGAGCAGTACTTC
CDR3: CASSSDPTSYEQYF

size: -
D: TRBD1
J: TRBJ2-7
V: TRBV7-8
DNA: TGTGCCAGCAGCTTAGAGGGGACAGGGTTGGCCGAGCAGTACTTC
CDR3: CASSLEGTGLAEQYF

size: -
D: -
J: TRBJ2-5
V: TRBV5-1
DNA: TGCGCCAGCAGCTATCGGGAGACCCAGTACTTC
CDR3: CASSYRETQYF

size: -
D: TRBD1
J: TRBJ2-4
V: TRBV7-9
DNA: TGTGCCAGCAGCTTGTCCGGGGACAGAGAAGCTTTC
CDR3: CASSLSGDREAF

size: -
D: TRBD1
J: TRBJ1-6
V: TRBV5-1
DNA: TGCGCCAGCAGCTTGGCCCGACAGGGAAGAAATTCACCCCTCCACTTT
CDR3: CASSLARQGRNSPLHF

size: -
D: TRBD1
J: TRBJ2-7
V: TRBV30
DNA: TGTGCCTGCCCAAAAGAGGACAGGGCCTACGAGCAGTACTTC
CDR3: CACPKEDRAYEQYF

size: -
D: TRBD1
J: TRBJ1-1
V: TRBV28
DNA: TGTGCCAGCAGTTTACAGGGGGCGGTCACTGAAGCTTTCTTT
CDR3: CASSLQGAVTEAFF

size: -
D: -
J: TRBJ2-5
V: TRBV7-9
DNA: TGTGCCAGCAGCTTAGCGGTAACTAGCCAAGAGACCCAGTACTTC
CDR3: CASSLAVTSQETQYF

size: -
D: -
J: TRBJ1-1
V: TRBV6-5
DNA: TGTGCCAGCAGTTACTCGGCAGCCCTAATGAACACTGAAGCTTTCTTT
CDR3: CASSYSAALMNTEAFF

size: few
D: TRBD2
J: TRBJ2-3
V: TRBV5-4
DNA: TGTGCCAGCAGCCCCCTAGCGGACTCTTCCACAGATACGCAGTATTTT
CDR3: CASSPLADSSTDTQYF

size: -
D: -
J: TRBJ1-1
V: TRBV5-5
DNA: TGTGCCAGCAGCTGGGACTCATTCAACGACGAAGCTTTCTTT
CDR3: CASSWDSFNDEAFF